What follows is one T cell receptor (beta chain) and its context. No antigen is known for it. CD4+ T cells that had been cultured provided DNA sequenced with the Oncomine TCR Beta short-read assay. Each CDR3 protein is one row after TCRdb ran MiXCR on the PCR reads. The sample yields under 20,000 distinct CDR3 sequences, 80% seen once. Treatment given: roughly 10-day PBMC culture with coronavirus spike peptide pools or control peptides (ViraFEST assay). Peptide-pool expansion of antigen-specific T cells preceded TCR sequencing in ViraFEST. This entry is derived from a study of vaccination and CD4 T cells after COVID-19. Regarding the study as a whole: Early timepoints after natural infection were not analyzed in these convalescent patients.

The CDR3 covers 19 residues. The chain joins TRBV12-2 to TRBJ2-7; the DNA was not compared with TRBD2, the D call given in the table. The end of the DNA fits TRBJ2-5 better, so the J call may be wrong. TRBV12-2 is marked as a pseudogene. The sequence derives from a human donor who received a COVID-19 vaccine. The source material was CD4+ T cells from blood, cultured in vitro, sampled after SARS-CoV-2 vaccination. The CDR3 nucleotides are TGTGCAAGTCGCTTAGCGGGCTCTAGCGGGGGGAGTATCGAAGAGACCCAGTACTTC. Translated, it gives CASRLAGSSGGSIEETQYF.